This is a list of T cell receptor beta chains from one sample in a study of tumor and adjacent non-tumor tissue in lung cancer. TCRdb used MiXCR to reprocess the multiplex PCR reads, holding one entry per CDR3 protein. Of more than 45,000 distinct CDR3 sequences listed, about 68% were seen once; the top ten hold over 25%. Sequencing used distant non-tumor lung tissue. The receptor source for this set is an older woman with non-small cell lung cancer. The CDR3 runs from the conserved cysteine through the conserved F or W. D genes are given only for firm matches. The size entry is marked missing in some rows and otherwise reads once, few, many or a size class.

d_call,clone_size,v_call,j_call,cdr3_aa,cdr3_nt
TRBD2,many,TRBV6-2/TRBV6-3,TRBJ2-1,CASSRLAGVNEQFF,TGTGCCAGCAGTCGTCTAGCGGGAGTCAATGAGCAGTTCTTC
-,-,TRBV29-1,TRBJ2-7,CSVEDSGKGGSYEHYF,TGCAGCGTTGAAGATTCGGGCAAGGGTGGATCCTACGAGCACTACTTC
-,-,TRBV10-3,TRBJ1-2,CAISNQGLLEYGYTF,TGTGCCATCAGTAACCAAGGGCTGCTGGAATATGGCTATACCTTC
-,-,TRBV5-1,TRBJ2-1,CASRSETRTWDEQFF,TGCGCCAGCCGCTCCGAGACAAGGACTTGGGATGAGCAGTTCTTC
TRBD1,-,TRBV10-3,TRBJ1-6,CAINQGDNSPLHF,TGTGCGATCAATCAGGGGGATAATTCACCCCTCCACTTT
TRBD1,-,TRBV6-5,TRBJ1-1,CASGKQGATEAFF,TGTGCTAGTGGTAAACAGGGGGCCACTGAAGCTTTCTTT
-,-,TRBV6-5,TRBJ2-3,CASSYSSMKSDTQYF,TGTGCCAGCAGTTACTCCTCTATGAAGTCAGATACGCAGTATTTT
TRBD1,-,TRBV4-1,TRBJ1-1,CASRQGQGMNTEAYF,TGCGCCAGCAGACAAGGACAGGGAATGAACACTGAAGCTTACTTT
TRBD1,medium-sized,TRBV11-2,TRBJ2-7,CASSSRGTDTYEQYF,TGTGCCAGCAGCTCAAGGGGGACAGACACCTACGAGCAGTACTTC
-,many,TRBV6-6,TRBJ1-5,CASSYTDSNQPQHF,TGTGCCAGCAGTTACACGGATAGCAATCAGCCCCAGCATTTT
-,-,TRBV6-1,TRBJ2-5,CASVLTWDQETQYF,TGTGCCAGCGTGTTGACGTGGGACCAAGAGACCCAGTACTTC
-,many,TRBV5-6,TRBJ2-1,CASSTGSYNEQFF,TGTGCCAGCAGCACCGGCTCCTACAATGAGCAGTTCTTC
-,medium-sized,TRBV29-1,TRBJ1-2,CSVEGPNNYGYTF,TGCAGCGTTGAGGGACCGAACAACTATGGCTACACCTTC
-,-,TRBV20-1,TRBJ2-1,CSALSLAPNEQFF,TGCAGTGCCCTATCCCTTGCGCCGAATGAGCAGTTCTTC